The 26 T cell receptor beta chains given below trace back to one sample, sequenced in a study of neoadjuvant anti-PD-1 for oral cavity cancer. Sequenced by immunoSEQ multiplex PCR; TCRdb stores in-frame clones only, minus some. The data contain fewer than 15,000 clones, 60% to 75% of them singletons. Time point here: after neoadjuvant nivolumab, at surgical resection. Sequencing used PBMCs, obtained after nivolumab (anti-PD-1) treatment. The receptors were sampled from a person aged 35-79 years with oral cavity squamous cell carcinoma.

The V call is TRBV15, the J call TRBJ2-3; no definite D call. V shed 3 bases and J shed 5 bases, with 9 bases lying between them. The V gene's germline CDR1 is LNHNV and CDR2 YYDKDF (reference sequence). This CDR3 spans 13 amino acids. CDR3 coding DNA: TGTGCCACCAGCAGTCATTTAGGAGATACGCAGTATTTT. Amino acids: CATSSHLGDTQYF.

This chain joins TRBV19 and TRBJ2-7, with D possibly being TRBD2 (7 bases). The CDR3 length is 17 residues. The germline CDR1 and CDR2 sequences are LNHDA and SQIVND (reference sequence). The ends were cut back, 4 bases at V and 6 bases at J, with 25 bases in the middle. In DNA, the CDR3 is TGTGCCAGTAGTACCAAACCGGGCGGGGGCTTAGGTGCCGAGCAGTACTTC. Translated, it gives CASSTKPGGGLGAEQYF. Together with reference TRBV19 and TRBJ2-7, the CDR3 gives the full variable domain: DGGITQSPKYLFRKEGQNVTLSCEQNLNHDAMYWYRQDPGQGLRLIYYSQIVNDFQKGDIAEGYSVSREKKESFPLTVTSAQKNPTAFYLCASSTKPGGGLGAEQYFGPGTRLTVT.

This clone came up a few times. J is TRBJ1-2 and V is TRBV5-6; no definite D call. The ends were cut back, 4 bases at V and 3 bases at J, with 10 bases in the middle. Germline CDR1 SGHDT, CDR2 YYEEEE. CDR3 length: 13 residues. CDR3: CASSPSLDYGYTF. Written as DNA, the CDR3 is TGTGCCAGCAGCCCCTCCTTGGACTATGGCTACACCTTC.

V is TRBV6-5 and J is TRBJ2-1; D gene unclear. The CDR3 is 13 amino acids. Trimming pared 0 bases from V and 9 bases from J, leaving 9 bases between. Per germline, CDR1 MNHEY and CDR2 SVGAGI. CDR3 in amino acids: CASSYSIWTEQFF. The CDR3 DNA reads TGTGCCAGCAGTTACTCTATATGGACTGAGCAGTTCTTC.

This sequence joins TRBV12-5 and TRBJ2-1; 7 nucleotides align to TRBD2. The CDR3 runs 16 residues. J was trimmed by 3 bases and V by 5 bases; bases with no gene match: 10. Germline values: CDR1 LGHNT, CDR2 FRNRAP. The CDR3 region has the DNA TGTGCTAGTGGTCTCGGACGGGAGGCGCTCTACAATGAGCAGTTCTTC. Amino acids: CASGLGREALYNEQFF.

This clone was seen a few times. The gene calls are TRBV6-1 and TRBJ1-5; maybe TRBD1 (5 bases). CDR1 and CDR2 from the germline V gene are MNHNS and SASEGT. The length of the CDR3 is 15 residues. Trimming removed 2 bases at V and 2 bases at J, with 10 bases between. As DNA, the CDR3 is TGTGCCAGCAGTGAATGGCAGGGTGGCAATCAGCCCCAGCATTTT. Its protein is CASSEWQGGNQPQHF.

The chain is built from TRBV13 and TRBJ1-4; 9 nucleotides align to TRBD1. The germline gives CDR1 PRHDT, CDR2 FYEKMQ (reference sequence). This CDR3 contains 15 residues. J lost 8 bases, V lost 2 bases, and 6 bases had no gene match. The CDR3 DNA reads TGTGCCAGCAGCTTACGGGGACAGGGTGGAGAAAAACTGTTTTTT. Protein: CASSLRGQGGEKLFF.

This clone was counted a few times. The gene calls are TRBV2 and TRBJ2-7, with 7 bases that match TRBD1. The ends lost 5 bases at V and 2 bases at J; junction bases unmatched: 9. Germline assignment: CDR1 SNHLY and CDR2 FYNNEI. The CDR3 runs to 15 residues. The CDR3 DNA sequence: TGTGCCAGCAGTACCGGACAGGTTCCCCCCTACGAGCAGTACTTC. Its translation is CASSTGQVPPYEQYF.

The CDR3 loop reads CASSSSGTKGRQPQHF. For the CDR3, the DNA is TGTGCCAGCAGCTCCTCCGGGACTAAGGGGCGGCAGCCCCAGCATTTT. The V and J genes are TRBV5-6 and TRBJ1-5, with a weak D call TRBD1 (5 bases). The germline V gene encodes CDR1 SGHDT and CDR2 YYEEEE. The CDR3 runs 16 residues. Trimming cost V 3 bases and J 7 bases, with 20 bases left between them.

The V and J genes are TRBV5-1 and TRBJ2-5; 9 bases are shared with TRBD1. J was trimmed by 5 bases and V by 2 bases; bases with no gene match: 7. Germline CDR1 reads SGHRS; CDR2 reads YFSETQ. This CDR3 spans 15 amino acids. CDR3 sequence reads: CASSFPGTGRETQYF. The CDR3 coding sequence is TGCGCCAGCAGCTTTCCCGGGACAGGGAGGGAGACCCAGTACTTC.

This chain connects TRBV27 to TRBJ1-1; TRBD1 matches at 8 bases. Germline V CDR1 and CDR2: MNHEY, SMNVEV (reference sequence). CDR3 length: 13 residues. Trimming took 7 bases from V and 7 from J; bases not matched to a gene: 8. Written as DNA, the CDR3 is TGTGCCAGCACTCGGACAGGGTGGGGTGAAGCTTTCTTT. Translated: CASTRTGWGEAFF.

The chain employs TRBV11-2 and TRBJ2-7; 9 bases map to TRBD1. CDR1 and CDR2 (germline): SGHAT, FQNNGV. The CDR3 runs 15 residues. V lost 5 bases to trimming and J lost 2 bases; unmatched junction nucleotides: 7. CDR3 protein: CASSRTGTGPYEQYF. The CDR3 DNA reads as TGTGCCAGCAGCCGAACCGGGACAGGGCCCTACGAGCAGTACTTC.

The V call is TRBV27, the J call TRBJ1-1; no firm D call. This CDR3 comprises 12 residues. Germline V gives CDR1 MNHEY, CDR2 SMNVEV (reference sequence). Trimming removed 4 bases from V and 7 bases from J, with 10 bases in between. CDR3 DNA sequence: TGTGCCAGCAGTTATAACGGATTTGAAGCTTTCTTT. Translated: CASSYNGFEAFF.

This rearrangement joins TRBV12-5 to TRBJ2-3; D tentatively reads TRBD1 or TRBD2 (6 bases each). Between the trimmed V and J ends, which lost 2 bases and 3 bases, there was a span of 24 bases. Per the germline V gene, CDR1 is LGHNT and CDR2 is FRNRAP. The CDR3 runs to 19 residues. CDR3 bases: TGTGCTAGTGGTTTGCCTCTCGGGACCGCAATAGGGGGGACAGATACGCAGTATTTT. Translation gives CASGLPLGTAIGGTDTQYF.

The chain is built from TRBV9 and TRBJ1-3; D unresolved. Trimming removed 4 bases from V and 4 bases from J, with 9 bases in between. Germline CDR1 reads SGDLS; CDR2 reads YYNGEE. CDR3 size: 13 residues. CDR3 sequence: CASSPGGGNTIYF. The CDR3 DNA reads as TGTGCCAGCAGCCCAGGCGGGGGAAACACCATATATTTT.

The chain carries TRBV10-1 and TRBJ2-1; D unclear. The CDR3 runs 11 residues. Trimming took 6 bases from V and 5 from J, leaving 5 bases between them. Germline CDR1 reads WNHNN; CDR2 reads SYGVQD (reference sequence). CDR3 bases: TGCGCCAGCAGCCAGAACAATGAGCAGTTCTTC. Amino acid sequence: CASSQNNEQFF.

The V and J genes are TRBV19 and TRBJ2-5; TRBD2 matches 8 bases. The CDR3 is 16 amino acids. V dropped 3 bases and J dropped 5; count of bases not matched to a gene: 11. Germline CDR1 is LNHDA and CDR2 is SQIVND (reference sequence). In nucleotides, the CDR3 is TGTGCCAGTAGTATTTCACCGGGACTAGACGGTGAGACCCAGTACTTC. This codes for CASSISPGLDGETQYF.

J is TRBJ1-1 and V is TRBV2, with TRBD1 as a possible D gene (5 bases). The CDR3 spans 13 residues. Germline values: CDR1 SNHLY, CDR2 FYNNEI. V lost 7 bases and J 0 bases, leaving 9 bases between the germline ends. The CDR3 DNA reads TGTGCCAGCAAAGTGGGGCTGAACACTGAAGCTTTCTTT. As protein: CASKVGLNTEAFF.

This clone was observed a handful of times. This chain links TRBV30 with TRBJ1-2; 10 bases align to TRBD1. Germline assignment: CDR1 GTSNPN and CDR2 SVGIG (reference sequence). The CDR3 is made up of 14 amino acids. The junction had 4 bases not matched to a gene; V was cut back by 3 bases and J by 3 bases. As DNA, the CDR3 is TGTGCCTGGAGGAGACAGGGGGCTGACTATGGCTACACCTTC. Its translation is CAWRRQGADYGYTF. The complete variable domain, with remaining parts taken from reference TRBV30 and TRBJ1-2, reads SQTIHQWPATLVQPVGSPLSLECTVEGTSNPNLYWYRQAAGRGLQLLFYSVGIGQISSEVPQNLSASRPQDRQFILSSKKLLLSDSGFYLCAWRRQGADYGYTFGSGTRLTVV.

V gene TRBV6-5 combines with J gene TRBJ2-5, with a tentative D call TRBD1 (6 bases). Trimming pared 7 bases from V and 7 bases from J, leaving 16 bases between. Germline assignment: CDR1 MNHEY and CDR2 SVGAGI. The CDR3 is 13 residues long. CDR3 in amino acids: CASKGVGVGTQYF. The CDR3 coding sequence is TGTGCCAGCAAGGGGGTGGGGGTAGGGACCCAGTACTTC.

The rearrangement joins TRBV11-2 to TRBJ2-7, with D possibly matching TRBD1 (5 bases). V lost 0 bases and J lost 6, with 12 bases in between. The CDR3 runs 14 residues. Germline assignment: CDR1 SGHAT and CDR2 FQNNGV. This CDR3 reads CASSLEGRAREQYF. The CDR3 bases are TGTGCCAGCAGCTTAGAGGGCAGGGCTCGCGAGCAGTACTTC.

This clone was detected a few times. The chain uses TRBV6-1 and TRBJ1-2, with 9 bases matching TRBD1. Germline loops: CDR1 MNHNS, CDR2 SASEGT. The V segment lost 8 bases and the J segment 5 bases; nucleotides outside the gene matches: 0. The CDR3 extends over 11 amino acids. This chain's CDR3 is CASGTGYGYTF. The CDR3 nucleotides are TGTGCCAGCGGGACAGGGTATGGCTACACCTTC.

V usage is TRBV28 and J usage is TRBJ2-7; perhaps TRBD2 as D (6 bases). This CDR3 spans 16 amino acids. Germline V CDR1 and CDR2: MDHEN, SYDVKM. The V end lost 3 bases, the J end lost 2 bases, and 17 bases lay between the germline ends. The CDR3 here is CASSFLAGSAPYEQYF. For the CDR3, the DNA is TGTGCCAGCAGTTTCTTGGCGGGATCCGCCCCCTACGAGCAGTACTTC.

The count of this clone is one. CDR3 DNA: TGTGCCAGCAGTTTGGGGGGCGAGTTGCGTGGCTACACCTTC. Its protein product is CASSLGGELRGYTF. The J gene is TRBJ1-2, the V gene TRBV28, with D perhaps matching TRBD1 (6 bases). Germline V gene data show CDR1 as MDHEN and CDR2 as SYDVKM. Trimming pared 3 bases from V and 7 bases from J, leaving 15 bases between. This CDR3 region has 14 residues.

V and J are TRBV2 and TRBJ2-3; 9 nucleotides line up with TRBD2. The junction had 7 bases not matched to a gene; V was cut back by 8 bases and J by 4 bases. The CDR3 extends over 14 amino acids. The germline V gene encodes CDR1 SNHLY and CDR2 FYNNEI. The CDR3 nucleotides read TGTGCCAGCCATCTAGCGGGATTGTCAGATACGCAGTATTTT. The encoded protein is CASHLAGLSDTQYF.

The chain employs TRBV27 and TRBJ1-1; 12 nucleotides align to TRBD1. J was trimmed by 11 bases and V by 3 bases; bases with no gene match: 7. The CDR3 runs to 14 residues. Germline V gene sequence: CDR1 MNHEY, CDR2 SMNVEV (reference sequence). The CDR3 loop is CASSFMGQGANAFF. The CDR3, as DNA: TGTGCCAGCAGTTTTATGGGACAGGGGGCGAATGCTTTCTTT.